Listed below are T cell receptor beta chains from one sample, sequenced in a study of shared clonotypes between healthy human individuals. The table came from immunoSEQ multiplex PCR; TCRdb's copy has only in-frame clones and leaves some out. The sample has around 2.1 million clones; nearly 97% are singletons. Sequenced material: naive CD4+ T cells sorted from blood. The receptors shown here come from a man between 18 and 35 years old in good health. Both conserved end residues are part of each CDR3. D genes are given only for firm matches.

TRBV5-4,TRBJ2-1,TRBD2,CASSSIAGGPYNEQFF
TRBV5-1,TRBJ2-7,-,CASSLVASYEQYF
TRBV6-5,TRBJ1-3,-,CASSDQADTIYF
TRBV30,TRBJ1-1,-,CAYRILLNTEAFF
TRBV7-9,TRBJ2-4,TRBD1,CASSLAGTGPLDIQYF
TRBV7-2,TRBJ2-4,TRBD2,CASSSLAGGPPAKNIQYF
TRBV20-1,TRBJ1-1,-,CSASGSQAFF
TRBV4-3,TRBJ1-5,TRBD1,CASSRDRDDQPQHF
TRBV5-1,TRBJ2-2,TRBD2,CASSLGLAAGELFF
TRBV10-3,TRBJ1-2,-,CASGGGVGYGYTF
TRBV4-3,TRBJ1-2,-,CASSQDWRQDNYGYTF
TRBV6-6,TRBJ2-4,TRBD2,CASQSGGAKNIQYF
TRBV7-9,TRBJ2-5,TRBD2,CASSPRLAGGHMETQYF
TRBV7-9,TRBJ1-1,-,CASSYWTSHMNTEAFF
TRBV30,TRBJ2-5,TRBD2,CAWSVQSSGGETQYF
TRBV2,TRBJ2-3,TRBD1,CASSGGQGGTDTQYF
TRBV15,TRBJ2-7,TRBD1,CATSRVLGSTGVHEQYF
TRBV28,TRBJ2-3,-,CASSRAGSTDTQYF
TRBV7-9,TRBJ1-2,TRBD1,CASSSTGTGPANYGYTF
TRBV10-3,TRBJ2-5,-,CAISVGRQSNQETQYF
TRBV7-2,TRBJ2-7,TRBD2,CASSSAGGFYEQYF
TRBV5-1,TRBJ1-3,-,CASSPVGSGNTIYF
TRBV7-2,TRBJ1-1,-,CASSLDRTPRSAEAFF
TRBV19,TRBJ1-2,TRBD1,CASSTGQVVGTF
TRBV7-9,TRBJ2-2,-,CASSLDIGSGTGELFF
TRBV27,TRBJ1-6,-,CASRPSGNSYNSPLHF
TRBV5-1,TRBJ2-1,-,CASSATGREQFF
TRBV9,TRBJ2-1,-,CASSPMSPGEQFF
TRBV7-2,TRBJ2-7,TRBD2,CASSSLGGVVYEQYF
TRBV30,TRBJ2-2,-,CAWSWAGTGELFF
TRBV5-1,TRBJ2-1,TRBD2,CASSFQLAGLIDEQFF
TRBV27,TRBJ2-5,-,CASSWRGLEETQYF
TRBV5-5,TRBJ1-1,-,CASSLVPGVNTEAFF
TRBV7-8,TRBJ2-2,TRBD1,CASSFTTGANTGELFF
TRBV13,TRBJ2-7,TRBD1,CASSLDRVRGREQYF
TRBV5-1,TRBJ2-7,TRBD2,CASSLEWEGYEQYF
TRBV11-2,TRBJ2-1,TRBD2,CASSLSGRSDNEQFF
TRBV2,TRBJ2-1,TRBD2,CASSGLAASYNEQFF
TRBV5-1,TRBJ2-2,-,CASSLAQEWGTGELFF
TRBV5-5,TRBJ1-5,TRBD1,CASSLGGGPQPQHF
TRBV28,TRBJ2-1,-,CASSPANEQFF
TRBV19,TRBJ1-6,-,CASRKTGLGSPLHF